The sequence of this T cell receptor beta chain was determined in a study of cytomegalovirus exposure and HLA in healthy donors (dated by TCRdb to 2015 to 2018). About the study as a whole: According to a later analysis, the 100 to 150 validation repertoires were produced on the same platform as the approximately 690 repertoires of the first cohort. The study was designed to test whether signatures of past pathogen exposure could be identified by cataloging public T cell receptors. Besides the first cohort of 500 to 700 subjects, a separate validation cohort made up of 90 to 150 different subjects was used. To predict cytomegalovirus infection status, the study combined high-throughput TCR immunosequencing, statistical association of individual TCRs with disease status, and machine learning. General study outcomes and caveats: Across donors, most TCR sequences were observed very rarely, whereas some public TCRs were present in many individuals. In both the original and validation cohorts, the classifier was reported to diagnose cytomegalovirus status with high specificity and sensitivity. A total of 150 or so TCR beta chains were listed by the study as associated with cytomegalovirus. According to the authors, the approach could potentially be generalized to other disease states and immunological phenotypes. In vitro tests confirmed that a few of the cytomegalovirus-associated TCR beta chains recognize cytomegalovirus antigens. In a later analysis, TCRs clustered in the first cohort were found to also tend to co-occur in the roughly 110 validation repertoires, with 94% of cluster scores above 0. The validation cohort had no HLA typing available for a later analysis, so co-occurrence within that cohort was assessed over all 130 or so repertoires.

Taken from the germline V gene, the CDR1 and CDR2 loops are KGHSH and LQKENI. V has 2 bases trimmed and J has 6 bases trimmed; junction bases matching no gene number 7. From its cysteine to its phenylalanine, the CDR3 spans 15 amino acids. Only the CDR3 DNA is retained, 45 bases long and in frame from the first base. For this clone: It lacks a known antigen. The record has no base qualities; no much larger clone is one base away.

The donors were included in the validation cohort of over a hundred subjects, a group kept apart from the roughly 610-subject first cohort. Receptor amplification or capture employed the immunoSEQ multiplex PCR assay. The original pipeline was this. A statistical classification framework was developed to diagnose cytomegalovirus status using the catalog of TCR beta chain sequences. Not all clones reach the TCRdb copy of this immuneACCESS table, which keeps in-frame sequences only. Checked studies attribute under half of the gap to unresolved V genes and leave the rest unexplained. D and trimming come from the DNA, and the V and J calls and clone size come from that table. This sample comprises some 150,000 clones, approximately 86% of them detected only once. Approximately 20% of the sample belongs to the ten largest clones.

Specimen: PBMCs. The receptor was isolated from a man aged 18-30 years in good health and CMV-seropositive. The V and J segments used are TRBV18 and TRBJ2-1, with 7 central nucleotides matching TRBD2. The sequence in DNA is TGTGCCAGCTCACCAGGAACTCTAGCGGCCAATGAGCAGTTCTTC. This translates into CASSPGTLAANEQFF.